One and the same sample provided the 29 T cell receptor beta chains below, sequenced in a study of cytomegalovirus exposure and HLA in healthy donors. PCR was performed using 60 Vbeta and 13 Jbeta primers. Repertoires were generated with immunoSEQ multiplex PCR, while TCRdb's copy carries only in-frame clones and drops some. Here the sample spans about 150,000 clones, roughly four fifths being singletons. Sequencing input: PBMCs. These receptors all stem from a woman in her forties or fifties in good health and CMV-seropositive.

The CDR3 region is CASSLAPGSGWEQFF. The CDR3 DNA follows: TGTGCCAGCAGCTTAGCGCCCGGTAGCGGTTGGGAGCAGTTCTTC. This chain links TRBV7-8 with TRBJ2-1; perhaps TRBD2 as D (6 bases). CDR3 length: 15 amino acids. From germline, CDR1 is SGHVS and CDR2 FQNEAQ. V gave up 0 bases and J gave up 10 bases, with 16 bases separating them.

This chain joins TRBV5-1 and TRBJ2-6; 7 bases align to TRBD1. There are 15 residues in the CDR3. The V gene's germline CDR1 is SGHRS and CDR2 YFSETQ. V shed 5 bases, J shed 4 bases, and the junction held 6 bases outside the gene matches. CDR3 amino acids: CASSYTGVGANVLTF. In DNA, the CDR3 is TGCGCCAGCAGTTATACAGGGGTGGGGGCCAACGTCCTGACTTTC.

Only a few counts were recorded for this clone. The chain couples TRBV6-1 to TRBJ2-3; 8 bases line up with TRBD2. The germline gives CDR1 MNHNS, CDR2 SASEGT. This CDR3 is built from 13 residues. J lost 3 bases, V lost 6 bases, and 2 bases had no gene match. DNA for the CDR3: TGTGCCAGCAGACCTAGCGGGACAGATACGCAGTATTTT. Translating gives CASRPSGTDTQYF.

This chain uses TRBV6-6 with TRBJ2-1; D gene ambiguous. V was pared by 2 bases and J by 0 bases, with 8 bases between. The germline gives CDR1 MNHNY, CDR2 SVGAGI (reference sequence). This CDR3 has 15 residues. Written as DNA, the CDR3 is TGTGCCAGCAGTTACGGCGGAAGCTCCTACAATGAGCAGTTCTTC. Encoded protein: CASSYGGSSYNEQFF.

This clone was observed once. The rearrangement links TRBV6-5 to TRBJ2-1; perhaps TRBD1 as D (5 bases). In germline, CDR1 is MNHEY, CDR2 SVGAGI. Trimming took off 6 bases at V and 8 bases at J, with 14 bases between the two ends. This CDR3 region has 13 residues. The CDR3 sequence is CASRTSGYHEQFF. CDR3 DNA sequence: TGTGCCAGCAGAACCTCAGGGTACCATGAGCAGTTCTTC.

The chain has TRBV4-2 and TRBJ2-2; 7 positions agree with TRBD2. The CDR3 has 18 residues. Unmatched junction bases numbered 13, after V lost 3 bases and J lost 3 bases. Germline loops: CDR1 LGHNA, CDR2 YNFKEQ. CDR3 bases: TGTGCCAGCAGCCAGGGGGGTGGCACTAGCGCACACACCGGGGAGCTGTTTTTT. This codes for CASSQGGGTSAHTGELFF.

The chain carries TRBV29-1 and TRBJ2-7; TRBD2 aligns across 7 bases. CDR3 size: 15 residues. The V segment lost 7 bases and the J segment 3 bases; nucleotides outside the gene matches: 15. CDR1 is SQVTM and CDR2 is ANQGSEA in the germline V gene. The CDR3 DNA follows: TGCAGCGCTGGGGTTGGACTAGTGGGCGACTACGAGCAGTACTTC. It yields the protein CSAGVGLVGDYEQYF.

In DNA form, the CDR3 reads TGCGCCAGCAGCTTGGCCGGGCCAGGGCTTGGCGAGCAGTACTTC. Residues: CASSLAGPGLGEQYF. The chain recombines TRBV5-1 with TRBJ2-7, with D tentatively TRBD1 (5 bases). The CDR3 is made up of 15 amino acids. CDR1 SGHRS and CDR2 YFSETQ come from the germline V gene. Trimming took off 0 bases at V and 6 bases at J, with 16 bases between the two ends.

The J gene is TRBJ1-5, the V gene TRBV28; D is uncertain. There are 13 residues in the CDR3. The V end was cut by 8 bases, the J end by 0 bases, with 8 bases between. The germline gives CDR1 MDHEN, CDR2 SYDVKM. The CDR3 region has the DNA TGTGCCAGCCGGACTTATAGCAATCAGCCCCAGCATTTT. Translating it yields CASRTYSNQPQHF.

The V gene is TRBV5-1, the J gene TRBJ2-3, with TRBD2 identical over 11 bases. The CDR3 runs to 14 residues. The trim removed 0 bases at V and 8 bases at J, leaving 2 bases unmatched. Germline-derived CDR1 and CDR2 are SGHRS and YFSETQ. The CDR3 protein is CASSLDLAGGTQYF. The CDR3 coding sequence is TGCGCCAGCAGCTTGGATCTAGCGGGGGGTACGCAGTATTTT.

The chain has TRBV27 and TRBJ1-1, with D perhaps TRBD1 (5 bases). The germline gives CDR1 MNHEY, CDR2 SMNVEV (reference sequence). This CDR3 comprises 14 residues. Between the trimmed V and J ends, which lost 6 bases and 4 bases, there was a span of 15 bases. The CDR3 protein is CASRATGVGTEAFF. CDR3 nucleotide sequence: TGTGCCAGCAGGGCAACGGGGGTAGGCACTGAAGCTTTCTTT.

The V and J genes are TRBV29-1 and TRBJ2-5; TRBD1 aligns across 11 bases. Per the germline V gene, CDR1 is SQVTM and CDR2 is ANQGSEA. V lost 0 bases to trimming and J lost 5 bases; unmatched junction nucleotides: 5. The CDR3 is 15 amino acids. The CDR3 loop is CSVEETGTGGETQYF. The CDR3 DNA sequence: TGCAGCGTTGAAGAGACGGGGACAGGGGGGGAGACCCAGTACTTC.

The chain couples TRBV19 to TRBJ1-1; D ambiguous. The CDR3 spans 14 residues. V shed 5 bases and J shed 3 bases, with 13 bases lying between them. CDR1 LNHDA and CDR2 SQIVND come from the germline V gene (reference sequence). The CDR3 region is CASSEGGGYTEAFF. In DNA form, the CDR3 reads TGTGCCAGTAGTGAGGGTGGCGGGTACACTGAAGCTTTCTTT.

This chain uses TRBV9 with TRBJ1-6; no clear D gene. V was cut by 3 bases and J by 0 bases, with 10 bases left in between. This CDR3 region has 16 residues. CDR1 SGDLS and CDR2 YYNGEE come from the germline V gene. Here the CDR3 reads CASSARGSSYNSPLHF. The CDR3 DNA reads TGTGCCAGCAGCGCCCGAGGAAGCTCCTATAATTCACCCCTCCACTTT.

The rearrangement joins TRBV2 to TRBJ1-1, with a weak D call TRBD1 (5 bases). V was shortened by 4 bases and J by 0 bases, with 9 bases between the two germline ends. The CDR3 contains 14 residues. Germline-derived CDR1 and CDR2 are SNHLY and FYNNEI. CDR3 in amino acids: CASSGGRLNTEAFF. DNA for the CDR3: TGTGCCAGCAGTGGGGGCAGGTTGAACACTGAAGCTTTCTTT.

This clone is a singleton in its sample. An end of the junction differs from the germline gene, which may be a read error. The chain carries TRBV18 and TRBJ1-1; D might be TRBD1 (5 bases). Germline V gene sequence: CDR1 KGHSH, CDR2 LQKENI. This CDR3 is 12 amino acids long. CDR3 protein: CASSPLETDQIF. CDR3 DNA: TGTGCCAGCTCACCACTGGAGACAGATCAAATCTTT.

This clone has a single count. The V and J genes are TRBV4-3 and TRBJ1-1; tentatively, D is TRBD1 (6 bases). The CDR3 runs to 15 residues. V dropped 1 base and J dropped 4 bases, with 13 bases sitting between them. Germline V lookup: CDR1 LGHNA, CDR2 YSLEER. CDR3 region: CASSQVFWGPTEAFF. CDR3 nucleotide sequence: TGCGCCAGCAGCCAAGTTTTCTGGGGGCCCACTGAAGCTTTCTTT.

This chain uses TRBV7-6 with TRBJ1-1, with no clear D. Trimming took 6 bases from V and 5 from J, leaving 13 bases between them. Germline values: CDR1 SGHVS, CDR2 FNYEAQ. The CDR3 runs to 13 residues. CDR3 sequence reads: CASSVGPGTEAFF. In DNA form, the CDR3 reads TGTGCCAGCAGTGTTGGGCCGGGAACTGAAGCTTTCTTT.

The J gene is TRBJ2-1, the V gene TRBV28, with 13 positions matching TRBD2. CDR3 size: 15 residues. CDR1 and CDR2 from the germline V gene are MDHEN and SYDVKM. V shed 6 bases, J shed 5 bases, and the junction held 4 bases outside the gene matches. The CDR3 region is CASRETSGGDNEQFF. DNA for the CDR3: TGTGCCAGCAGAGAAACTAGCGGGGGGGACAATGAGCAGTTCTTC.

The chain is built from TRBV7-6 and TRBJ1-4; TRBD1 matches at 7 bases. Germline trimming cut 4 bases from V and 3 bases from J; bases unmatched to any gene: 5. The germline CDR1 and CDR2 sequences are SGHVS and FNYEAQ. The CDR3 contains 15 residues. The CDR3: CASSSQGSANEKLFF. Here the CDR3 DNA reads TGTGCCAGCAGCTCACAGGGGTCGGCTAATGAAAAACTGTTTTTT.

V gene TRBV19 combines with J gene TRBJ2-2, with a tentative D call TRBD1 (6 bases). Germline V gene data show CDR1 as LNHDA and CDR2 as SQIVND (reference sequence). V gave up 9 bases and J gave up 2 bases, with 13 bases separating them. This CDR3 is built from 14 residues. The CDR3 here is CASHQDRNTGELFF. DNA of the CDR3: TGTGCCAGCCACCAGGACAGAAACACCGGGGAGCTGTTTTTT.

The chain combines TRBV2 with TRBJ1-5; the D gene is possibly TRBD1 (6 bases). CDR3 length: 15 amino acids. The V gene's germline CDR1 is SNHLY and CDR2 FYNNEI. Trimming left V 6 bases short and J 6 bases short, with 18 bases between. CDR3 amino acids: CASRATGSTGQPQHF. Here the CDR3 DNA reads TGTGCCAGCAGAGCTACAGGGTCTACGGGTCAGCCCCAGCATTTT.

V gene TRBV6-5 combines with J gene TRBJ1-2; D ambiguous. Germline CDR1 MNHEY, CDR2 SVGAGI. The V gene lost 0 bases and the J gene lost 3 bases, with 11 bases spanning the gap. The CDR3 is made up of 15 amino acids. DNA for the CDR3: TGTGCCAGCAGTTACTCGAGAGGCTGGTACTATGGCTACACCTTC. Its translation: CASSYSRGWYYGYTF.

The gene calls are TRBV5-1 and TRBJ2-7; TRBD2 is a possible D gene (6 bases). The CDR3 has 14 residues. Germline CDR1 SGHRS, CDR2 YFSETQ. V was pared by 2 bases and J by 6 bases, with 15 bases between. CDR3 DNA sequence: TGCGCCAGCAGCTTCCGGGATCCCGGGGGCGAGCAGTACTTC. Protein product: CASSFRDPGGEQYF.

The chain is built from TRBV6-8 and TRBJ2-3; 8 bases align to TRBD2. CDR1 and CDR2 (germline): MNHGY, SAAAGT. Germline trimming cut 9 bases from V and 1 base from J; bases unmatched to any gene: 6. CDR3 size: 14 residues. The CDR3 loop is CARLTSERTDTQYF. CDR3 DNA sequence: TGTGCCAGGCTGACTAGCGAGCGCACAGATACGCAGTATTTT.

The CDR3 sequence is CASSLSRDSYNEQFF. Here the CDR3 DNA reads TGTGCCAGCAGTTTATCCAGGGATTCCTACAATGAGCAGTTCTTC. The chain is built from TRBV6-6 and TRBJ2-1; maybe TRBD1 (5 bases). V gave up 4 bases and J gave up 1 base, with 11 bases separating them. CDR3 length equals 15 residues. Per the germline V gene, CDR1 is MNHNY and CDR2 is SVGAGI (reference sequence).

The CDR3 DNA sequence: TGTGCCAGCAGAGCCACTAGTGTCACCGGGGAGCTGTTTTTT. It codes for CASRATSVTGELFF. This chain connects TRBV9 to TRBJ2-2; maybe TRBD2 (5 bases). The CDR3 sequence is 14 residues long. V lost 5 bases, J lost 4 bases, and 12 bases lay in between. CDR1 and CDR2 (germline): SGDLS, YYNGEE.

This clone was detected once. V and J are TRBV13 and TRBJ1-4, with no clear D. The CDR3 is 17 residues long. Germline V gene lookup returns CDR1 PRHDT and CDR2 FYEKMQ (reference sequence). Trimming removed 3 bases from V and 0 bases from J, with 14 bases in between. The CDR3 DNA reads TGTGCCAGCAGCTTTACCGGGGAGAAGTCAACTAATGAAAAACTGTTTTTT. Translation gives CASSFTGEKSTNEKLFF. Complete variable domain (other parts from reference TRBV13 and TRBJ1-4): AAGVIQSPRHLIKEKRETATLKCYPIPRHDTVYWYQQGPGQDPQFLISFYEKMQSDKGSIPDRFSAQQFSDYHSELNMSSLELGDSALYFCASSFTGEKSTNEKLFFGSGTQLSVL.

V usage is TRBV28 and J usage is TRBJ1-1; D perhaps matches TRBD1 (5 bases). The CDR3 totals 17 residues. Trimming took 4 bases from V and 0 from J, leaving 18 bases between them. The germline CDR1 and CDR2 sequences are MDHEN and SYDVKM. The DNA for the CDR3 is TGTGCCAGCAGTTCCCCTCCCTCGACAGTCTTGAACACTGAAGCTTTCTTT. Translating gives CASSSPPSTVLNTEAFF.